This T cell receptor (beta chain) came from a study of blood T cell repertoires in COVID-19. Here immunoSEQ multiplex PCR was the method, and the copy in TCRdb shows in-frame clones only, minus some. The profile shows 20,000 to 30,000 clones, 82% of them singletons. The CDR3 has 14 residues. The germline V gene has CDR1 LGHNA and CDR2 YSLEER. V shed 0 bases and J shed 6 bases, with 10 bases lying between them. The clonotype originates from a human donor in a cohort sampled during active COVID-19. V usage is TRBV4-3 and J usage is TRBJ2-3; D ambiguous. Sequencing was done on a sample of peripheral blood. CDR3 region: CASSQELSLDTQYF. The CDR3 nucleotides are TGCGCCAGCAGCCAAGAACTGTCCTTGGATACGCAGTATTTT.